This T cell receptor beta chain is drawn from a study of MAIT cells during Salmonella Paratyphi A infection (TCRdb year 2017). Overall study outcomes, separate from this receptor: More expansion or contraction among the top five MAIT clonotypes was shown in diagnosed volunteers than in healthy controls (about 0.5 versus 0.13), suggesting infection-driven repertoire reshaping. Although the availability of volunteer samples limited sample sizes, the sizes were judged adequate for detecting differences between groups. MAIT TRBV usage was oligoclonal, favouring TRBV20 and TRBV6, and appeared unchanged by infection.

This clonotype is large (0.1 to 1%) in its sample. Its antigen remains unidentified. Base qualities are not at hand, and no much larger clone is one base apart. The germline V and J ends show losses of 4 bases and 2 bases respectively, and no gene match explains 7 bases of the junction. CDR3 length: 14 amino acids, cysteine to phenylalanine. Only the CDR3 part of the read is kept: 42 bases, read in frame from the first base. From the germline V gene (reference sequence), CDR1 is DFQATT and CDR2 is SNEGSKA. Library preparation used 5' RACE. TCRbeta was amplified in two PCR rounds using Phusion High-Fidelity polymerase, and the primers carried sample-specific barcodes. TCRbeta libraries were generated by template-switch cDNA synthesis with SMARTScribe reverse transcriptase and a TRBC-specific primer. The barcoded samples were pooled and then prepared using the NEBNext Ultra DNA Library Prep Kit for Illumina. Libraries were sequenced on an Illumina MiSeq with the MiSeq reagent kit v2, 300 cycles. On the study's bioinformatics: Reads were demultiplexed by barcode with Jemultiplexer and were aligned with MiTCR using default parameters. Non-functional sequences were filtered out with VDJtools, and clonotypes were defined by amino acid sequence, with frequencies based on assigned sequence reads. The clonal space homeostasis analysis grouped clonotypes by frequency into over-represented (0.05-1), large, medium and small bins. TCRdb handled the public reads itself, with Q25 trimming in fastp and clone calling in MiXCR, and kept productive beta chains. CDR3 protein sequences are deduplicated, and each keeps its most common genes and DNA. The V and J calls come from TCRdb's annotation, not from the publication. This sample holds hundreds of distinct CDR3 sequences; 36% were observed only once. In total, the top ten clones hold just over 55% of the sample.

What this sample's time point label stands for: healthy control first sampling. MAIT cells were defined as Valpha7.2+ CD161+ T cells and identified and sorted by flow cytometry. The healthy adult controls were either laboratory volunteers or leukocyte cones obtained from the national blood and transplant service. For RNA extraction, between roughly 5,000 and 11,000 MAIT cells from each sample were sorted straight into RNAqueous-Micro lysis buffer. To check how stable the MAIT repertoire is, unchallenged healthy controls gave two samples spaced more than 20 days apart. Lymphoprep gradient centrifugation was used to isolate peripheral blood mononuclear cells from blood samples and leukocyte cones. Cell sorting used a BD FACSAria Fusion or BD FACSAria III sorter.

The sample taken for sequencing was MAIT cells from blood. The receptor was isolated from an adult in good health. The rearrangement combines TRBV20-1 with TRBJ2-5; 7 junctional bases match TRBD1. The DNA reads as follows: TGCAGTGCTAAAACAGGGGACCCTCAAGAGACCCAGTACTTC. Translated, it gives CSAKTGDPQETQYF.